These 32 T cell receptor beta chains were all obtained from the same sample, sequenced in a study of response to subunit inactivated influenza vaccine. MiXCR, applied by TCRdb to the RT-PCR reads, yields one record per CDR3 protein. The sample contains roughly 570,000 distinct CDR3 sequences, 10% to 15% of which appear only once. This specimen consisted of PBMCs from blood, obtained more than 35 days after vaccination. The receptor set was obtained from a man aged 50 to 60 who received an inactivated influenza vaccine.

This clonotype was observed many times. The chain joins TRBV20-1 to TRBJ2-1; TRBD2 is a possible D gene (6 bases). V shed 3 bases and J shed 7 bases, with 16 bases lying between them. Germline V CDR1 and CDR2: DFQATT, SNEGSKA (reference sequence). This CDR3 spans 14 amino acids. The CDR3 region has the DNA TGCAGTGCTAGTCGGGCGGGATCGGGGAATGAGCAGTTCTTC. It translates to CSASRAGSGNEQFF.

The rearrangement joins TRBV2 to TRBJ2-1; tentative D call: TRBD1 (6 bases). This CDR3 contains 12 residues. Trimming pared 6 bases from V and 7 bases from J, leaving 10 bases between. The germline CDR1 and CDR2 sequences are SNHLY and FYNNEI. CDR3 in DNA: TGTGCCAGCAGAGCTACAGGGAATGAGCAGTTCTTC. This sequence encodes CASRATGNEQFF.

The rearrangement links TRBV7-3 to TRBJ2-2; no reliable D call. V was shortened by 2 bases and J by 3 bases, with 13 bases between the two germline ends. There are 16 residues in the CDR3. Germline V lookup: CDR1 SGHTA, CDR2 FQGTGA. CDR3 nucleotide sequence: TGTGCCAGCAGCTTATACCCCGGGCCCCACACCGGGGAGCTGTTTTTT. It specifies CASSLYPGPHTGELFF.

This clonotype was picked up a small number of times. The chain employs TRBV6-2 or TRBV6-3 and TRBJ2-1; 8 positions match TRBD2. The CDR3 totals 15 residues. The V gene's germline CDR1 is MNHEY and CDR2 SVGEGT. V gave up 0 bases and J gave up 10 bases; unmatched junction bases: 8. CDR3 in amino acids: CASSYSREAPMEQFF. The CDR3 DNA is TGTGCCAGCAGTTACTCGCGGGAGGCTCCCATGGAGCAGTTCTTC.

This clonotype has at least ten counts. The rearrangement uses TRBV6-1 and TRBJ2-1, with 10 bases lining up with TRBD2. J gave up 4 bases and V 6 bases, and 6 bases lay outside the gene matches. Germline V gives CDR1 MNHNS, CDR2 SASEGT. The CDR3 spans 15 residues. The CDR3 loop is CASRTGTSAYNEQFF. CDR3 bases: TGTGCCAGCAGAACCGGGACTAGCGCATACAATGAGCAGTTCTTC.

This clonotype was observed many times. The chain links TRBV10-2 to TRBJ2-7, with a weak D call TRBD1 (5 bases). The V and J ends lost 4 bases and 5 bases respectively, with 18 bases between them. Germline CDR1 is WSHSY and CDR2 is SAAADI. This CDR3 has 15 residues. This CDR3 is CASSGMVGLLDEQYF. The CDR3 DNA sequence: TGCGCCAGCAGTGGGATGGTGGGGCTTCTCGACGAGCAGTACTTC.

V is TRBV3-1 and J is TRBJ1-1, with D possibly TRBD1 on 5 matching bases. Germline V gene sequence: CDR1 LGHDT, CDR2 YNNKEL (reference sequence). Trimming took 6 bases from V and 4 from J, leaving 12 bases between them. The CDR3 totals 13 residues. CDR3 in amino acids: CASRGREGTEAFF. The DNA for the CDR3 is TGTGCCAGCAGGGGCAGGGAAGGCACTGAAGCTTTCTTT.

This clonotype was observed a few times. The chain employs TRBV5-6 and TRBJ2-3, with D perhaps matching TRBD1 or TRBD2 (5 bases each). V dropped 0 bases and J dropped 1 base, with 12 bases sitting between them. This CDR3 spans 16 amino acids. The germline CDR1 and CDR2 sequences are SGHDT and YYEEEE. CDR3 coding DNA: TGTGCCAGCAGCTTGGTTGGGGGAAGAGGCACAGATACGCAGTATTTT. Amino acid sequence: CASSLVGGRGTDTQYF.

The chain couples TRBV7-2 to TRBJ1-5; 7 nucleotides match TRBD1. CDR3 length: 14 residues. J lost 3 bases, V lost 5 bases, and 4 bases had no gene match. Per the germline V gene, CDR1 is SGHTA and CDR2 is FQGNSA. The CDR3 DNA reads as TGTGCCAGCAGCCAAGGACAGGTCAATCAGCCCCAGCATTTT. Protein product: CASSQGQVNQPQHF.

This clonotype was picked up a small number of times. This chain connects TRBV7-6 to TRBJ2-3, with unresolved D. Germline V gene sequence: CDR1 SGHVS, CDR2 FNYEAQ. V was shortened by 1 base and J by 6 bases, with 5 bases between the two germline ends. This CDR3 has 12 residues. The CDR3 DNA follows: TGTGCCAGCAGCTTAGAGTTCGATACGCAGTATTTT. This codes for CASSLEFDTQYF.

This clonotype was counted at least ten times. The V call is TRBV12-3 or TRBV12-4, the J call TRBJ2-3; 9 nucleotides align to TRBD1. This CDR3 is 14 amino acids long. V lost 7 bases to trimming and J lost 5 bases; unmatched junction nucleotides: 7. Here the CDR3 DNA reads TGTGCCAGCACCCCGGGACAGGGCGTAGATACGCAGTATTTT. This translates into CASTPGQGVDTQYF.

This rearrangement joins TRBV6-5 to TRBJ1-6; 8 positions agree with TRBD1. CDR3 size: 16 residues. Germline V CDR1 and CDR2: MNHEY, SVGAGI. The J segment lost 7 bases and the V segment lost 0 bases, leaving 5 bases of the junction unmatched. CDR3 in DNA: TGTGCCAGCAGTTACTCTGTCGGGACAGGCAATTCACCCCTCCACTTT. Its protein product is CASSYSVGTGNSPLHF.

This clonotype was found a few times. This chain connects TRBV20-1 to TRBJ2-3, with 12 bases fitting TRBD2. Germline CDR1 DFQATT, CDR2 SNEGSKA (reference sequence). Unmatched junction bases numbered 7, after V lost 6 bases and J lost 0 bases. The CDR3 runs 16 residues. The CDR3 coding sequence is TGCAGTGCCCGGGGGCTAGCGGGGGGGAGCACAGATACGCAGTATTTT. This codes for CSARGLAGGSTDTQYF.

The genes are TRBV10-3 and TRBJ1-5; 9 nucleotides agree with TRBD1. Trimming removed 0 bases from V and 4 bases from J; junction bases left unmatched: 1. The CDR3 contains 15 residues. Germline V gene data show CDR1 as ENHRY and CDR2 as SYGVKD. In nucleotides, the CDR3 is TGTGCCATCAGTGAGTCAGGACAGGGGAATCAGCCCCAGCATTTT. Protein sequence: CAISESGQGNQPQHF.

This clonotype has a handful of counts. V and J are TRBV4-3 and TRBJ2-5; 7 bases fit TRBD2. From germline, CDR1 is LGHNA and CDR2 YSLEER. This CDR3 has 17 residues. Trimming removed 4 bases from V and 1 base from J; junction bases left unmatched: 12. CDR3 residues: CASSRDLAATTQETQYF. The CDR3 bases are TGCGCCAGCAGCCGAGATCTAGCGGCTACTACCCAAGAGACCCAGTACTTC.

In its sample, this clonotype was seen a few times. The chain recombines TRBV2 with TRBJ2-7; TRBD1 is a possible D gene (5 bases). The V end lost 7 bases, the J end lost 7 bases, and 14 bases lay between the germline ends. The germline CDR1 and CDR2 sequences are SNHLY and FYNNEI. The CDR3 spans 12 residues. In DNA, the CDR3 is TGTGCCAGCATCTTGGACACCCAGGAGCAGTACTTC. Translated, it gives CASILDTQEQYF.

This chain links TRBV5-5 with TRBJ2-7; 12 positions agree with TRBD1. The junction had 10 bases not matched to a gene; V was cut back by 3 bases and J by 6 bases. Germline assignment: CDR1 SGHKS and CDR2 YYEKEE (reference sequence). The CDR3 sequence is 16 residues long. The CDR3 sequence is CASSSNRDRGPREQYF. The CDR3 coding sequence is TGTGCCAGCAGCTCCAACCGGGACAGGGGGCCCCGCGAGCAGTACTTC.

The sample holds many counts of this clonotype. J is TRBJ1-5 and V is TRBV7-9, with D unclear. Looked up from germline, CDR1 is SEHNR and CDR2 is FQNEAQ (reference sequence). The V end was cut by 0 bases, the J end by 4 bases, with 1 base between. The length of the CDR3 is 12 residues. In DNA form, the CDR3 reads TGTGCCAGCAGCTTAGCAAATCAGCCCCAGCATTTT. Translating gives CASSLANQPQHF.

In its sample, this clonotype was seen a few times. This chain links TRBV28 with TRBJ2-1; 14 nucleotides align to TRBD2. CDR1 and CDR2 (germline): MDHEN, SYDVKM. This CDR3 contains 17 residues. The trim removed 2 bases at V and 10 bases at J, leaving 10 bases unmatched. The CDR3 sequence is CASSLIPGLAGGREQFF. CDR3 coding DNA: TGTGCCAGCAGTTTAATCCCCGGACTAGCGGGAGGACGGGAGCAGTTCTTC.

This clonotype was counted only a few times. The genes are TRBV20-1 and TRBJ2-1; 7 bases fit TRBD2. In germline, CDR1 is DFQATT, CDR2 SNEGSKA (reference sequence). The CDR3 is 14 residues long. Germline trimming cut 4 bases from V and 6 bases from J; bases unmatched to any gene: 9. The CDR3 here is CSAIGLADVNEQFF. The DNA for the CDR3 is TGCAGTGCTATAGGTCTAGCGGATGTCAATGAGCAGTTCTTC.

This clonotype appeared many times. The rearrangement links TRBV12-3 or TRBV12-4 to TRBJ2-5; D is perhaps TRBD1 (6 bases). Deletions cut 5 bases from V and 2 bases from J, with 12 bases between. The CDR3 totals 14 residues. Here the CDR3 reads CASSIDRLQETQYF. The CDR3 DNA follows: TGTGCCAGCAGTATAGACAGGCTTCAAGAGACCCAGTACTTC.

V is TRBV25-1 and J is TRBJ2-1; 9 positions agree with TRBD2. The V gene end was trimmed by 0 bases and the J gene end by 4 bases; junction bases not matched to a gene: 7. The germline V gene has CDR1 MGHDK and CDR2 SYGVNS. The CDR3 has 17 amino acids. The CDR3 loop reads CASSEYSGSASYNEQFF. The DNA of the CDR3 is TGTGCCAGCAGTGAATATAGCGGGAGCGCATCTTACAATGAGCAGTTCTTC.

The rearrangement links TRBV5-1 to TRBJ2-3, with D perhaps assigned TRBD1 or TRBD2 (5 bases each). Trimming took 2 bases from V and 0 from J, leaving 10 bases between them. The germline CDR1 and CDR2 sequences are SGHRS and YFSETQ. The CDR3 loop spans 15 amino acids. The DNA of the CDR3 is TGCGCCAGCAGCTTCTCATGGGGGAGCACAGATACGCAGTATTTT. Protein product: CASSFSWGSTDTQYF.

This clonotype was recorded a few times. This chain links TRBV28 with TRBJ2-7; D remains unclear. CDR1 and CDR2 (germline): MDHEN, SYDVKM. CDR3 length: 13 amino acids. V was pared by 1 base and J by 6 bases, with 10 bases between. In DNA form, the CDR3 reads TGTGCCAGCAGTTTATTGGGCCGAGGCGAGCAGTACTTC. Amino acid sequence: CASSLLGRGEQYF.

CDR3 region: CASSTYRHGYTF. The CDR3 nucleotides read TGTGCCAGCAGCACTTACAGACATGGCTACACCTTC. The J gene is TRBJ1-2, the V gene TRBV3-1; D gene uncertain. V dropped 5 bases and J dropped 6 bases, with 10 bases sitting between them. CDR1 and CDR2 from the germline V gene are LGHDT and YNNKEL (reference sequence). This CDR3 has 12 amino acids.

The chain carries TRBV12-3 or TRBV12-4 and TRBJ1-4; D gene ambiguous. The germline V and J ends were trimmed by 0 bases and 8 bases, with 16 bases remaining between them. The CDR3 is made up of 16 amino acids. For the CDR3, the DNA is TGTGCCAGCAGTTTAGCGGATCCGGGGAGGGTAGAAAAACTGTTTTTT. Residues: CASSLADPGRVEKLFF.

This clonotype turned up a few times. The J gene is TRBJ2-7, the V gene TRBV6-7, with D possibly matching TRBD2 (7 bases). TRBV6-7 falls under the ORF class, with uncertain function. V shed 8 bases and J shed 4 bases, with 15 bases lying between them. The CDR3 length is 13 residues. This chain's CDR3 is CASRAGHDYEQYF. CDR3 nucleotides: TGTGCCAGCCGAGCGGGACATGATTACGAGCAGTACTTC.

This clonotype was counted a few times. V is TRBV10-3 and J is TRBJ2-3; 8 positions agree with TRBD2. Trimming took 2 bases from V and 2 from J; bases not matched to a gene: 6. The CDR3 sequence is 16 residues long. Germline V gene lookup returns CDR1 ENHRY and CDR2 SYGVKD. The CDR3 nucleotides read TGTGCCATCAGTGAGATTGTTAGCGGGAACACAGATACGCAGTATTTT. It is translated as CAISEIVSGNTDTQYF.

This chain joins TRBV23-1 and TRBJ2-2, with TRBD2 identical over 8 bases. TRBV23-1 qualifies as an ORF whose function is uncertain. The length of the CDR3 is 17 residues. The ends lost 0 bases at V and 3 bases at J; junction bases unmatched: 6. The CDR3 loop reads CASSQSPGGDYTGELFF. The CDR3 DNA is TGCGCCAGCAGTCAATCCCCGGGGGGGGATTACACCGGGGAGCTGTTTTTT.

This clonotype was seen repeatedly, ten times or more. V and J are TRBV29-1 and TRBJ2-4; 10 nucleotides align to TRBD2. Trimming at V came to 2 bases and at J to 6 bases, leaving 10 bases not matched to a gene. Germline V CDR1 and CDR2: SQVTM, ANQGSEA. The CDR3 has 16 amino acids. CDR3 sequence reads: CSVEFSSGGALNIQYF. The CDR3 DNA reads TGCAGCGTTGAATTTAGCAGCGGGGGGGCCCTAAACATTCAGTACTTC.

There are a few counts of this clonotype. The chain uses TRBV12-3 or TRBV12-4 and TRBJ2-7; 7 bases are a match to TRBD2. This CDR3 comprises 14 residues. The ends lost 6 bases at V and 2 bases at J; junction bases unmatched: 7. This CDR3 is CASSPRAGAYEQYF. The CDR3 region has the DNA TGTGCCAGCAGCCCCCGGGCGGGGGCCTACGAGCAGTACTTC.

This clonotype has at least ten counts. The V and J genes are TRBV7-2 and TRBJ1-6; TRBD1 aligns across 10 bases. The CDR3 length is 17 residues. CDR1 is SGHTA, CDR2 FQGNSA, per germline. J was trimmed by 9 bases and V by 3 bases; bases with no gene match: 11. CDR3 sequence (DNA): TGTGCCAGCAGCTTCTCCCTCGTGGGACAGGGGAGTTCACCCCTCCACTTT. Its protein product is CASSFSLVGQGSSPLHF.